This TCR beta chain was identified in a study of blood T cell repertoires in COVID-19. Study overall: Both acute and convalescent COVID-19 samples were obtained from the United States, Italy and Spain. Nucleic acid was either cDNA or gDNA, and it came from T cells, B-cell-depleted T cells, or PBMCs.

Original methodology: Amplified reference gene primers provided the basis for estimating nucleated cell counts. The assay was immunoSEQ multiplex PCR, and TCRdb's table has in-frame clones only and misses some. The V and J calls and clone size were taken over from that table, and D and trimming were inferred from the DNA. Of around 53,000 clones detected, approximately 88% appear once; the ten largest clones hold about 15%. The CDR3 is 13 amino acids. Trimming removed 6 bases from V and 0 bases from J; junction bases left unmatched: 1. The chain recombines TRBV12-3 or TRBV12-4 with TRBJ2-7; TRBD2 matches 8 bases. Sequenced sample: peripheral blood. The receptor was derived from a man between 65 and 79 years old with active COVID-19. The CDR3 protein is CASRLAASYEQYF. For the CDR3, the DNA is TGTGCCAGCAGACTAGCGGCCTCCTACGAGCAGTACTTC.